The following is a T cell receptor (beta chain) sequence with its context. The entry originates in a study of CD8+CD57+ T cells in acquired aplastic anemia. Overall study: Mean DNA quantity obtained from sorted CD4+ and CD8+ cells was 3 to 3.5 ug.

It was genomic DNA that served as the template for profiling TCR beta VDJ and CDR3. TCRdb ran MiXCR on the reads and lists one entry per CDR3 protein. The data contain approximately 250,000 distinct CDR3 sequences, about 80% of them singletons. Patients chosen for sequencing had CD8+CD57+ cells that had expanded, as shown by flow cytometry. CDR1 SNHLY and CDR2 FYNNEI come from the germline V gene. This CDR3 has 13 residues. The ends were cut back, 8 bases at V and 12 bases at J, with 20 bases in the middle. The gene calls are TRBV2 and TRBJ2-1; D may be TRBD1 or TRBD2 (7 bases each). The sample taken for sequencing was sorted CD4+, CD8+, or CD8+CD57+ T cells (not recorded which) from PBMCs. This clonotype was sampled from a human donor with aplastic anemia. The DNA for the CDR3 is TGTGCCAGCGGGGGGGGGGGGACAGATACGCAGTTCTTC. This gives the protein CASGGGGTDTQFF. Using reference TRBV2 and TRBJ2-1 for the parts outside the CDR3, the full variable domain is EPEVTQTPSHQVTQMGQEVILRCVPISNHLYFYWYRQILGQKVEFLVSFYNNEISEKSEIFDDQFSVERPDGSNFTLKIRSTKLEDSAMYFCASGGGGTDTQFFGPGTRLTVL.